These T cell receptor beta chains were read from a single sample in a study of T cells in Graves' hyperthyroidism and ophthalmopathy. One entry per CDR3 protein, called by TCRdb with MiXCR from the multiplex PCR reads. The table lists about 640,000 distinct CDR3 sequences, about 14% of them singletons. Sequenced: blood. These receptors all stem from a woman in her forties or fifties with Graves' ophthalmopathy. The CDR3 runs from the conserved cysteine through the conserved F or W. Each record gives: clone size, J gene, CDR3 length, D gene, V gene, CDR3 protein, CDR3 DNA. The D gene is left open where the match is weak. Clone size is given for some rows only: seen once, a few or many times, or a class if the clone is expanded.

clone_size: NA
j_call: TRBJ2-1
cdr3_length: 16
d_call: TRBD2
v_call: TRBV7-9
cdr3_aa: CASSPTSGRAINEQFF
cdr3_nt: TGTGCCAGCAGCCCGACTAGCGGGAGGGCCATCAATGAGCAGTTCTTC

clone_size: many
j_call: TRBJ2-7
cdr3_length: 16
d_call: TRBD2
v_call: TRBV28
cdr3_aa: CASSFGWTSFSYEQYF
cdr3_nt: TGTGCCAGCAGTTTTGGTTGGACTAGTTTTTCCTACGAGCAGTACTTC

clone_size: NA
j_call: TRBJ1-1
cdr3_length: 15
d_call: TRBD1
v_call: TRBV6-5
cdr3_aa: CASSYSTGGFFSSFF
cdr3_nt: TGTGCCAGCAGTTACTCGACAGGGGGCTTTTTTTCTTCTTTCTTT

clone_size: NA
j_call: TRBJ2-7
cdr3_length: 17
d_call: TRBD2
v_call: TRBV28
cdr3_aa: CASSLWEGLAGSYEQYF
cdr3_nt: TGTGCCAGCAGTTTATGGGAGGGACTAGCGGGCTCCTACGAGCAGTACTTC

clone_size: few
j_call: TRBJ2-1
cdr3_length: 16
d_call: TRBD2
v_call: TRBV28
cdr3_aa: CASSAISGRAYNEQFF
cdr3_nt: TGTGCCAGCAGTGCAATTAGCGGGAGGGCCTACAATGAGCAGTTCTTC

clone_size: many
j_call: TRBJ2-6
cdr3_length: 18
d_call: TRBD2
v_call: TRBV28
cdr3_aa: CASSTLTSGSSGANVLTF
cdr3_nt: TGTGCCAGCAGTACTCTGACTAGCGGGAGCTCTGGGGCCAACGTCCTGACTTTC

clone_size: NA
j_call: TRBJ1-2
cdr3_length: 12
d_call: TRBD1
v_call: TRBV30
cdr3_aa: CAWSRDRASNTF
cdr3_nt: TGTGCCTGGAGTAGGGACAGGGCAAGTAACACCTTC

clone_size: many
j_call: TRBJ1-2
cdr3_length: 14
d_call: NA
v_call: TRBV18
cdr3_aa: CASSPVSSLYGYTF
cdr3_nt: TGTGCCAGCTCACCTGTTTCCTCCTTATACGGCTACACCTTC

clone_size: NA
j_call: TRBJ1-2
cdr3_length: 16
d_call: TRBD1
v_call: TRBV7-6
cdr3_aa: CASSPGTGSSLYGYTF
cdr3_nt: TGTGCCAGCAGCCCAGGGACAGGGTCGAGCCTATATGGCTACACCTTC

clone_size: NA
j_call: TRBJ1-4
cdr3_length: 14
d_call: NA
v_call: TRBV4-2
cdr3_aa: CASSRRGAGEKLFF
cdr3_nt: TGTGCCAGCAGCCGGAGGGGCGCGGGTGAAAAACTGTTTTTT

clone_size: NA
j_call: TRBJ1-5
cdr3_length: 17
d_call: NA
v_call: TRBV15
cdr3_aa: CATSREVAGDSNQPQHF
cdr3_nt: TGTGCCACCAGCAGAGAGGTTGCAGGGGATAGCAATCAGCCCCAGCATTTT

clone_size: many
j_call: TRBJ1-1
cdr3_length: 16
d_call: NA
v_call: TRBV18
cdr3_aa: CASSRVLGAAYTEAFF
cdr3_nt: TGTGCCAGCTCACGGGTCCTAGGGGCAGCGTACACTGAAGCTTTCTTT

clone_size: many
j_call: TRBJ2-1
cdr3_length: 16
d_call: TRBD2
v_call: TRBV7-7
cdr3_aa: CASSPSASGRANEQFF
cdr3_nt: TGTGCTAGCAGCCCATCGGCTAGCGGGAGGGCCAATGAGCAGTTCTTC

clone_size: many
j_call: TRBJ2-1
cdr3_length: 14
d_call: NA
v_call: TRBV30
cdr3_aa: CAWREEGQYNEQFF
cdr3_nt: TGTGCCTGGAGGGAGGAGGGCCAGTACAATGAGCAGTTCTTC

clone_size: NA
j_call: TRBJ2-7
cdr3_length: 15
d_call: TRBD2
v_call: TRBV7-9
cdr3_aa: CASSLDRGSIYEQYF
cdr3_nt: TGTGCCAGCAGCTTAGATCGCGGGAGTATCTACGAGCAGTACTTC

clone_size: NA
j_call: TRBJ2-5
cdr3_length: 17
d_call: TRBD2
v_call: TRBV7-9
cdr3_aa: CASSLWGGGRIQETQYF
cdr3_nt: TGTGCCAGCAGCTTATGGGGGGGTGGGAGGATCCAAGAGACCCAGTACTTC

clone_size: few
j_call: TRBJ2-1
cdr3_length: 13
d_call: NA
v_call: TRBV24-1
cdr3_aa: CATSDVQGNEQFF
cdr3_nt: TGTGCCACCAGTGATGTACAGGGCAATGAGCAGTTCTTC

clone_size: NA
j_call: TRBJ2-7
cdr3_length: 13
d_call: NA
v_call: TRBV25-1
cdr3_aa: CASSESQGNEQYF
cdr3_nt: TGTGCCAGCAGTGAATCCCAGGGCAACGAGCAGTACTTC

clone_size: many
j_call: TRBJ1-2
cdr3_length: 15
d_call: TRBD1
v_call: TRBV2
cdr3_aa: CASTQGAFISVGYTF
cdr3_nt: TGTGCCAGCACACAGGGGGCGTTTATATCGGTCGGCTACACCTTC

clone_size: many
j_call: TRBJ1-1
cdr3_length: 15
d_call: NA
v_call: TRBV12-3/TRBV12-4
cdr3_aa: CASSFRGTAGGGAFF
cdr3_nt: TGTGCCAGCAGTTTTCGAGGGACGGCGGGTGGTGGAGCTTTCTTT